Only a few counts were recorded for the clone carrying this TCR beta chain. Antigen unknown. This sample was included in a study of CD8+CD57+ T cells in acquired aplastic anemia. Study context: About 3 ug was the average amount of DNA from sorted CD4+ and CD8+ cells. The study obtained roughly 10 million reads on average for CD4+ cells from healthy donors. Broader study findings: With respect to CD8+ Simpson's diversity, patients and controls did not differ significantly. Patients and controls shared under 35 CD8+ CDR3 sequences, which appeared highly expressed in patients and within their immunodominant clones.

Profiles of TCR beta VDJ and CDR3 were generated from a genomic DNA template. TCRdb passed the reads through MiXCR, listing each CDR3 protein once. The data hold about 200,000 distinct CDR3 sequences, with roughly 35% observed a single time. The length of the CDR3 is 15 residues. V gave up 0 bases and J gave up 6 bases; unmatched junction bases: 6. In germline, CDR1 is MNHEY, CDR2 SVGAGI. This sequence was found in a human donor in good health, serving as a control. The source material was sorted CD4+, CD8+, or CD8+CD57+ T cells (not recorded which) from PBMCs. The chain uses TRBV6-5 and TRBJ2-7, with 9 bases lining up with TRBD1. The CDR3, as DNA: TGTGCCAGCAGTTACTCCGGGACAGGGAAATCCGAGCAGTACTTC. Protein: CASSYSGTGKSEQYF.